The TCR beta chain described here comes from a study of human T cells and chemical hapten exposure. TCRdb recomputed calls from the RACE reads with MiXCR, one row per CDR3 protein. The sample contains about 55,000 distinct CDR3 sequences, more than 9% of which appear only once. Time point defined: pre-sensitization, week 0. The treatment here: therapeutic diphenylcyclopropenone sensitization with weekly scalp DPC. Unfractionated whole blood yielded total RNA. CDR1 and CDR2 (germline): KGHSH, LQKENI. V shed 0 bases and J 5 bases; nucleotides not matched to a gene: 4. The CDR3 consists of 15 residues. At least ten counts were recorded for this clonotype.

This clonotype originated in a woman under 40 with alopecia areata. Some clones in this sample may be carry-over from other donors' samples. Source: whole blood, taken in connection with sensitization to the hapten diphenylcyclopropenone (DPC). V is TRBV18 and J is TRBJ1-1; 9 bases agree with TRBD1. The CDR3 DNA reads as TGTGCCAGCTCACCACCGGGGACAGGGACTACTGAAGCTTTCTTT. This translates into CASSPPGTGTTEAFF.